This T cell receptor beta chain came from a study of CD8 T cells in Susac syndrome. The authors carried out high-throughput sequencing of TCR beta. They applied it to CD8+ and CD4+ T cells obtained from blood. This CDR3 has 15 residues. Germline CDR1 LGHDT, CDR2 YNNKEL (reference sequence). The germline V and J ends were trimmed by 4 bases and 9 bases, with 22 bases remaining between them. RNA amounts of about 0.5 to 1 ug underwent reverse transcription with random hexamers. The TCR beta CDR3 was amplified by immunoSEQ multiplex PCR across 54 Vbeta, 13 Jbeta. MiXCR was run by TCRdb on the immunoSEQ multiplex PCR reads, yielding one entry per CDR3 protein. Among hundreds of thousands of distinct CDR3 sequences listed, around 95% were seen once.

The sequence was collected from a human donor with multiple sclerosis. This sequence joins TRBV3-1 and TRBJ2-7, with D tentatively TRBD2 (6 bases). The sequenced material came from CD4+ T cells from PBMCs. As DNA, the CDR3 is TGTGCCAGCAGCCGGGGCGGGGCCGCTGACAGAGCGCAGTACTTC. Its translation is CASSRGGAADRAQYF.